This T cell receptor (beta chain) was retrieved from a study of patients and donors after allogeneic stem cell transplantation. One entry per CDR3 protein, called by TCRdb with MiXCR from the RT-PCR reads. The repertoire consists of about a million distinct CDR3 sequences, with approximately 18% occurring once and the leading ten covering 6%. This clonotype was observed a few times. The length of the CDR3 is 13 residues. V shed 9 bases and J shed 0 bases, with 11 bases lying between them. Germline V lookup: CDR1 SNHLY, CDR2 FYNNEI. The chain is built from TRBV2 and TRBJ1-1, with D possibly matching TRBD1 (6 bases). Specimen: blood, either unsorted or a sorted T cell fraction (not recorded which). The sequence came from a human donor who was either an allogeneic HSCT recipient or a stem cell or donor lymphocyte infusion donor (not recorded which). It is not recorded whose cells these are; they may come from a transplant donor. Here the CDR3 DNA reads TGTGCCAGTCAACAGGGCATGAACACTGAAGCTTTCTTT. Its protein is CASQQGMNTEAFF.